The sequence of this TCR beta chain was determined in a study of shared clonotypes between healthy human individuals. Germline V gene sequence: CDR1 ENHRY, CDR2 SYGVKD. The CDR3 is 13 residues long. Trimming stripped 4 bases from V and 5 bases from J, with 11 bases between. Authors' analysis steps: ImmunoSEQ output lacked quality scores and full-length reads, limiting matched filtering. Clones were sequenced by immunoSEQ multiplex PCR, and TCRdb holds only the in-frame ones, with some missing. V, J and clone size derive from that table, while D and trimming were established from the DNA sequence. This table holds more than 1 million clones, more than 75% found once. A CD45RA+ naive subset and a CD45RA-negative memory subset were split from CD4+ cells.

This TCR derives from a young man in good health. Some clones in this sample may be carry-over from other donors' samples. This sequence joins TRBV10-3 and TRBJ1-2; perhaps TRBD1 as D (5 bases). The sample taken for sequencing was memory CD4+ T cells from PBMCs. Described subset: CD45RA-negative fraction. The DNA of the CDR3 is TGTGCCATCAGTGTAGACAGTCCTTATGGCTACACCTTC. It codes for CAISVDSPYGYTF.